This section outlines one T cell receptor (beta chain) sequence together with its context. Its antigen is unknown. The CDR3 is 16 amino acids. V trimming: 0 bases; J trimming: 2 bases; junction bases outside the gene matches: 2. Germline V lookup: CDR1 LNHNV, CDR2 YYDKDF (reference sequence). Individual cDNA molecules each received unique molecular identifiers attached to them. In TCRdb, the 5' RACE reads were re-called with MiXCR into one record per CDR3 protein. The data show about 77,000 distinct CDR3 sequences, around a tenth seen once. This entry belongs to a study of early T cells in non-severe SARS-CoV-2 infection. Background on the study: Sequenced bulk RNA came from whole blood that was unsorted, and chains were unpaired. Overall study findings and caveats: VDJdb-based matching was biased toward anti-spike CD8 responses and missed private and CD4 specificities.

The rearrangement joins TRBV15 to TRBJ2-5; 11 positions agree with TRBD2. Sequences were obtained from whole blood. The origin of this receptor is an adult who was a healthcare worker with PCR-confirmed SARS-CoV-2 infection or an uninfected control (not recorded which). CDR3 loop: CATSRELAGGQETQYF. Here the CDR3 DNA reads TGTGCCACCAGCAGAGAGCTAGCGGGAGGACAAGAGACCCAGTACTTC.